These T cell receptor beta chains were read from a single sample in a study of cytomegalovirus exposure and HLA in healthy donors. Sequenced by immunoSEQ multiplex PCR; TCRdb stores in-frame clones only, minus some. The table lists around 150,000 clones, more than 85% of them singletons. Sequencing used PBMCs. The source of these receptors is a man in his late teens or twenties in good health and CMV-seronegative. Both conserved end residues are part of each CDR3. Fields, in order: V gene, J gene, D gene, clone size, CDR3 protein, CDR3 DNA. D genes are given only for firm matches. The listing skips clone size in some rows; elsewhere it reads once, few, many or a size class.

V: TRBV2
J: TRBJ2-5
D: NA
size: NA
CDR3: CASSDLGLTRRTQYF
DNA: TGTGCCAGCAGTGACTTAGGACTTACCCGTAGGACCCAGTACTTC

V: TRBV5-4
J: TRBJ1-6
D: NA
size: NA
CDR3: CASSLDRDSPLHF
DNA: TGTGCCAGCAGCTTGGATCGGGATTCACCCCTCCACTTT

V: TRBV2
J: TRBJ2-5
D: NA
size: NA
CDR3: CASSSSVIGSGETQYF
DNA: TGTGCCAGCAGCTCCTCAGTCATAGGCAGCGGCGAGACCCAGTACTTC

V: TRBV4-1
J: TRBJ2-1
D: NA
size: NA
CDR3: CASSQALDEQFF
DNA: TGCGCCAGCAGCCAAGCCTTAGATGAGCAGTTCTTC

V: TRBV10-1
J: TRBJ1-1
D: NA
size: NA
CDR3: CASSEQGKGTEAFF
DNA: TGCGCCAGCAGTGAGCAGGGGAAAGGGACTGAAGCTTTCTTT

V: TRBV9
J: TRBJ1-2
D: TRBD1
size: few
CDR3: CASSVGTEANYGYTF
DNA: TGTGCCAGCAGTGTGGGGACAGAAGCTAACTATGGCTACACCTTC

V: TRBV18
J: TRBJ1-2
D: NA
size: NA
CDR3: CASSDYRASDGYTF
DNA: TGTGCCAGCTCAGACTACAGGGCATCAGATGGCTACACCTTC

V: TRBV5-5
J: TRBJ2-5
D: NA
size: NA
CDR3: CASSLAGKETQYF
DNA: TGTGCCAGCAGCCTCGCAGGGAAAGAGACCCAGTACTTC

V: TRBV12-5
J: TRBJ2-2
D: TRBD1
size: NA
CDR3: CASGLVLSGQGPRSGELFF
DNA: TGTGCTAGTGGTTTGGTACTATCGGGACAGGGGCCCCGGAGCGGGGAGCTGTTTTTT

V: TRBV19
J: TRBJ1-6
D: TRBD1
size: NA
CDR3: CASSPPGQGDSPLHF
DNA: TGTGCCAGTAGCCCGCCGGGACAGGGAGATTCACCCCTCCACTTT

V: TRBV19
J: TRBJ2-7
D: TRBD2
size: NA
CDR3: CASSIKGGGTYEQYF
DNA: TGTGCCAGTAGTATTAAAGGCGGGGGAACCTACGAGCAGTACTTC

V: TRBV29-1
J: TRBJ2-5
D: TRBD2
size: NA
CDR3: CSVRTSGQETQYF
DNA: TGCAGCGTTAGGACTAGCGGGCAAGAGACCCAGTACTTC

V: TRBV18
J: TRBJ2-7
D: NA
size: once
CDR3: CASSPETSAYEQYF
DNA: TGTGCCAGCTCACCAGAGACATCCGCCTACGAGCAGTACTTC

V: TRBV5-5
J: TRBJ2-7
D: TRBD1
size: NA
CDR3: CASSTPGQDYEQYF
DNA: TGTGCCAGCAGCACACCGGGACAGGACTACGAGCAGTACTTC

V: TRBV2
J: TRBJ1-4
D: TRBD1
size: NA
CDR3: CASRRDSLNEKLFF
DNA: TGTGCCAGCAGGAGGGACAGCCTTAATGAAAAACTGTTTTTT

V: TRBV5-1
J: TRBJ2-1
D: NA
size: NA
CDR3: CASRGEQYNEQFF
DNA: TGCGCCAGCAGGGGAGAGCAATACAATGAGCAGTTCTTC

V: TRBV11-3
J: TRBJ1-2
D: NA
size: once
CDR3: CASSLLNERVSNYGYTF
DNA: TGTGCCAGCAGCTTACTGAACGAGAGGGTATCTAACTATGGCTACACCTTC

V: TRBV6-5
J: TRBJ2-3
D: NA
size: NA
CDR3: CASSYTSRADTQYF
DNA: TGTGCCAGCAGTTACACTAGCCGGGCAGATACGCAGTATTTT

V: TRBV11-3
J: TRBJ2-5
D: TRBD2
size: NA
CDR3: CASSPGLGGPQETQYF
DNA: TGTGCCAGCAGCCCGGGACTGGGAGGGCCCCAAGAGACCCAGTACTTC

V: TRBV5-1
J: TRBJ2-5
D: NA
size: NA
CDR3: CASSLSVQGRETQYF
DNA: TGCGCCAGCAGCTTGTCCGTACAGGGCAGAGAGACCCAGTACTTC

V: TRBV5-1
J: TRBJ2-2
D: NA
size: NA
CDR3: CAREKDTGELFF
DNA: TGCGCCAGGGAGAAAGACACCGGGGAGCTGTTTTTT

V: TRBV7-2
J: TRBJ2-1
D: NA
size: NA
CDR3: CASSLPLSRDTSYNEQFF
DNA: TGTGCCAGCAGCTTACCTCTATCCCGGGACACCTCCTACAATGAGCAGTTCTTC

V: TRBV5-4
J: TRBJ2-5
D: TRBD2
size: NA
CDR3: CASSPGTSGQETQYF
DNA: TGTGCCAGCAGCCCCGGGACTAGCGGGCAAGAGACCCAGTACTTC

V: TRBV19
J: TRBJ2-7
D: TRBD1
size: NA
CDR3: CASSPGTAAGEQYF
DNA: TGTGCCAGTAGTCCCGGGACAGCCGCCGGGGAGCAGTACTTC

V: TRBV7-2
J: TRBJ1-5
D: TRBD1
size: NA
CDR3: CASSPGGGRGIGPQHF
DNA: TGTGCCAGCAGCCCAGGGGGTGGACGGGGGATTGGGCCCCAGCATTTT

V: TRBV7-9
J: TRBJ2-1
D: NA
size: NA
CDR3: CASRSHGLPVPGNEQFF
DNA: TGTGCCAGCAGGAGCCACGGACTGCCGGTCCCAGGCAATGAGCAGTTCTTC

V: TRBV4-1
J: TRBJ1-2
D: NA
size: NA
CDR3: CASSQAGTNYGYTF
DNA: TGCGCCAGCAGCCAAGCCGGTACTAACTATGGCTACACCTTC

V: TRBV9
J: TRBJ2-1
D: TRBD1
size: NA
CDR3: CASSGYWDRGYNEQFF
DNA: TGTGCCAGCAGCGGCTACTGGGACAGGGGCTACAATGAGCAGTTCTTC

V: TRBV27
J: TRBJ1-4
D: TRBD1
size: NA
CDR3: CASSFDRGRRKKLFF
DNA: TGTGCCAGCAGTTTCGACAGGGGGCGAAGGAAAAAACTGTTTTTT

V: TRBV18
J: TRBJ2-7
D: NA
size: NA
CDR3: CASSPNAYEQYF
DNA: TGTGCCAGCTCCCCCAATGCCTACGAGCAGTACTTC

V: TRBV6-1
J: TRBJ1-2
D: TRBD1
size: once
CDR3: CASSGDRTNYGYTF
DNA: TGTGCCAGCAGTGGGGACAGAACTAACTATGGCTACACCTTC

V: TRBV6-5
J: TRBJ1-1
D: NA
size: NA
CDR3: CASRTGGGTEAFF
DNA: TGTGCCAGCAGGACAGGCGGGGGCACTGAAGCTTTCTTT

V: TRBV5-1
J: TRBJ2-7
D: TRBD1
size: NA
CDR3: CASSLGDRDLPDEQYF
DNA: TGCGCCAGCAGCTTGGGGGACAGGGACCTCCCCGACGAGCAGTACTTC

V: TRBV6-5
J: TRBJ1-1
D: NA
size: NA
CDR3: CASTPSVLRDTEAFF
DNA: TGTGCCAGCACCCCATCCGTCCTCAGGGACACTGAAGCTTTCTTT

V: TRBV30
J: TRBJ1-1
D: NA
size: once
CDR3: CAWNPYSGVGDTEAFF
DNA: TGTGCCTGGAACCCTTACAGCGGAGTGGGTGACACTGAAGCTTTCTTT

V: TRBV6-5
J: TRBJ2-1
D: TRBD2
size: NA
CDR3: CASSLTSGIYNEQFF
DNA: TGTGCCAGCAGCCTGACTAGCGGGATTTACAATGAGCAGTTCTTC

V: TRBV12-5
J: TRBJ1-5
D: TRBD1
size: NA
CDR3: CASGSASGGGNQPQHF
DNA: TGTGCTAGTGGTTCAGCGTCAGGGGGCGGCAATCAGCCCCAGCATTTT

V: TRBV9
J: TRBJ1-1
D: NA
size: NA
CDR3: CASSVDSNTEAFF
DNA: TGTGCCAGCAGCGTAGACAGCAACACTGAAGCTTTCTTT

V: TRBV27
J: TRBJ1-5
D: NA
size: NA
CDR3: CASRRAAYSNQPQHF
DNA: TGTGCCAGCAGGAGGGCAGCTTATAGCAATCAGCCCCAGCATTTT

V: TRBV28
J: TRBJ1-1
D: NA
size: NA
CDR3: CASSPNLRNTEAFF
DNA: TGTGCCAGCAGTCCCAACTTACGGAACACTGAAGCTTTCTTT

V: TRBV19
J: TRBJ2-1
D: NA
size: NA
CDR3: CASSSQGGHNEQFF
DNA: TGTGCCAGTAGTTCCCAGGGTGGCCACAATGAGCAGTTCTTC

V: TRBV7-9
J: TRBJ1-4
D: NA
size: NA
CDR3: CASSLISSATNEKLFF
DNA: TGTGCCAGCAGCTTAATTAGCAGTGCAACTAATGAAAAACTGTTTTTT

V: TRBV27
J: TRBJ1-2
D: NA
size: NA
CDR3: CARGGLGYWDGYTF
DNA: TGTGCCAGGGGGGGGTTAGGGTACTGGGATGGCTACACCTTC

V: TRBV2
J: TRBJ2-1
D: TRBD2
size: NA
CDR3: CASSGWASGEEEQFF
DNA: TGTGCCAGCAGCGGTTGGGCTAGCGGGGAGGAAGAGCAGTTCTTC

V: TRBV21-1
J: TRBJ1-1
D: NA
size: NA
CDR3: CASSKSVPTEAFF
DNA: TGTGCCAGCAGCAAATCAGTCCCCACTGAAGCTTTCTTT

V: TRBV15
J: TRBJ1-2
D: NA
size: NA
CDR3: CATSHGQPLTF
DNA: TGTGCCACCAGCCACGGACAGCCCTTAACCTTC

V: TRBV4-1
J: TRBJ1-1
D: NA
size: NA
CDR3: CASSHETQGEAFF
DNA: TGCGCCAGCAGCCACGAAACTCAGGGGGAAGCTTTCTTT

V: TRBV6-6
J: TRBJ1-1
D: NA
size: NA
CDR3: CASSPTGNTEAFF
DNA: TGTGCCAGCAGTCCAACAGGTAACACTGAAGCTTTCTTT

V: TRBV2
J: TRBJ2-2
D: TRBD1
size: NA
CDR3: CASRRDRANTGELFF
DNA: TGTGCCAGCAGGAGGGACAGGGCGAACACCGGGGAGCTGTTTTTT